Reported below is one T cell receptor (beta chain). This entry belongs to a study of blood T cell repertoires in COVID-19. The overall study: Acute and convalescent COVID-19 specimens originated in the United States, Italy and Spain. Sources were T cells, B-cell-depleted T cells, or PBMCs; the material itself was cDNA or gDNA.

CDR3 length: 16 residues. The V and J ends lost 4 bases and 7 bases, in that order; junction bases with no gene match: 15. Germline loops: CDR1 MNHEY, CDR2 SVGAGI. Authors' processing steps: The authors estimated nucleated cell counts from reference gene primer amplification. Clones were sequenced by immunoSEQ multiplex PCR, and TCRdb holds only the in-frame ones, with some missing. V and J calls plus clone size are reproduced from that table; the DNA served to infer D and trimming. Here the sample spans approximately 97,000 clones, more than 80% being singletons. This sequence joins TRBV6-5 and TRBJ1-2; the match to TRBD1 covers 7 bases. This sequence originates from a human donor in a cohort sampled during active COVID-19. Sequenced material: peripheral blood. CDR3 coding DNA: TGTGCCAGCAGTTTGCTCCAAGGGGGCGCCGCCATTGGCTACACCTTC. Translated, it gives CASSLLQGGAAIGYTF.